This T cell receptor (beta chain) was sequenced for a study of blood T cells in healthy people across ages (dated by TCRdb to 2015 to 2017). Background for the entire study: Template switching captured roughly one uniquely barcoded TCR beta cDNA molecule per two T cells in model experiments. To track age-related changes in TCR beta repertoire diversity, the study relied on deep sequencing normalized with unique cDNA molecular identifiers. Donors were grouped into four age groups: young (average approximately 15 years), middle-aged (39), aged (roughly 62) and long-lived (about 82). Donors of different ages were randomly distributed across sequencing lanes to avoid experimental bias. Two additional independent replicas of 1 million unique cDNA reads from the same blood draw were analyzed for two donors (one aged 18 to 30 and one aged 80 or older). Paper-wide results and their limitations: A strong correlation was found between observed TCR beta diversity and the percentage of naive T cells measured by flow cytometry. Because the CMV infection status of the donors was unknown, age-related changes in expanded clonotypes may potentially have been confounded. Compared with the aged group, the long-lived group had more naive CD4+ T cells, fewer expanded clones and increased TCR diversity, suggesting age selection. Conclusive comparison of naive and antigen-experienced compartments was prevented by the profiling of bulk unsorted PBMCs. Estimates of total diversity from one million sequenced T cells were regarded as lower bounds and underestimates. As age increased, observed TCR beta diversity per million T cells dropped in a roughly linear way, and a significant reduction was already evident by age 40.

To prepare the library, 5' RACE was applied. Instrument used: Illumina HiSeq 2500. A second PCR of about 7 to 12 cycles was performed with a sample-barcoded 5' primer and a J-beta primer mix. A template-switch 5' adaptor carrying 12 random nucleotides introduced a unique molecular identifier onto each TCR beta cDNA molecule. At least 3 million CDR3-containing paired-end reads were obtained from each sample. All of the RNA was converted into first-strand cDNA using the Mint cDNA synthesis kit, with a TRBC-specific oligonucleotide serving as the primer. Following uracil-DNA glycosylase treatment, a first 18-cycle PCR with universal primers M1SS and BC2_uni_R was performed on all cDNA. In the source study's methods: For normalization, 1 million high-quality reads were randomly selected from each sample, with every read carrying a distinct molecular identifier. Instead of being binned into consensus sequences, reads with shared molecular identifiers were discarded. CDR3 identification, clonotype clustering and error correction used MiTCR with a Q25 quality threshold and the strictest error-elimination algorithm. A nonparametric unseen species model using Euler transformation provided a lower-bound estimate of total TCR beta diversity. TCRdb reprocessing: public reads trimmed at Q25 with fastp, clones called with MiXCR, in-frame beta chains kept. Every entry covers one CDR3 protein and lists the most common genes and DNA from its rows. The V and J calls here are based on TCRdb, not the publication. The table for this sample lists under 1,000,000 distinct CDR3 sequences; 35% to 60% of them were counted only once. The ten largest clones add up to about a sixth of the sample.

This clonotype has at least ten counts. Its antigen is still unknown. No quality values exist for individual bases; no much larger clone is one base distant. Based on the germline V gene, the CDR1 and CDR2 sequences are SQVTM and ANQGSEA. Spanning cysteine to phenylalanine, the CDR3 consists of 15 amino acids. Only CDR3 DNA is held: 45 bases, read in frame from base 1. Between the V and J ends, shortened by 2 bases and 1 base respectively, the junction contains 14 bases. The donors were 40 or so Caucasian individuals from Russia, aged roughly 6 to 100 years, who were systemically healthy. Each donor gave around 9.9 milliliters of peripheral blood, collected into EDTA-treated Vacutainer tubes. Ficoll-Paque density-gradient centrifugation was used to isolate PBMCs, with at least 7 million obtained per sample. Trizol reagent was used to extract total RNA from the PBMCs, yielding at least 5.5 micrograms per sample. The percentages of naive CD45RAhigh/CD27high T cells were determined by flow cytometry on a PBMC aliquot from every donor.

The specimen was blood. In this chain, TRBV29-1 is recombined with TRBJ2-5; a tentative D call is TRBD2 (7 bases match). This receptor was identified in an elderly man in good health. The bases are TGCAGCGTTGAAAAGGGGGGGACTACCCAAGAGACCCAGTACTTC. The translation is CSVEKGGTTQETQYF.